This T cell receptor beta chain is drawn from a study of cytomegalovirus exposure and HLA in healthy donors. Study-wide results and limits: Using a false discovery rate of 0.05, a later analysis showed that 16,951 TCR beta sequences were associated with HLA alleles. Highest at DRB1 and lowest at HLA-C, TCR association rates differed among HLA loci in a later analysis. Specificity for CMV antigens was confirmed in vitro for a few of the CMV-associated chains. Later analysis found that TCR beta chains associated with HLA were more clonally expanded than other, equally common chains.

Details on this clone: Antigen: not known.

A multiplex PCR was run with 60 Vbeta primers and 13 Jbeta primers. Profiling relied on immunoSEQ multiplex PCR, and the TCRdb table lists in-frame clones only, not all of them. The sample yields about 130,000 clones, of which the top ten take up 2.5% to 3%. The CDR3 spans 16 residues. CDR1 SGHRS and CDR2 YFSETQ come from the germline V gene. Unmatched junction bases numbered 14, after V lost 3 bases and J lost 7 bases. The chain recombines TRBV5-1 with TRBJ2-7, with 9 bases fitting TRBD2. The sequencing sample was made of PBMCs. This receptor was taken from a man aged 30 to 39 in good health and CMV-seronegative. The chain's CDR3 is CASSSSPGLAASEQYF. The CDR3 bases are TGCGCCAGCAGCTCCAGCCCGGGACTAGCAGCATCAGAGCAGTACTTC.